These T cell receptor beta chains were read from a single sample in a study of T-cell reconstitution after alpha-beta-depleted transplantation in children. TCRdb redid the calling of the PCR reads with MiXCR, one entry per CDR3 protein. The sample records approximately 350,000 distinct CDR3 sequences, 10% being singletons. The material sequenced was PBMCs from the stem cell graft donor, taken from the stem cell graft. The receptors were gathered from a human donor who donated a stem cell graft to a child with acute lymphoblastic leukemia. Each CDR3 is given with its conserved first and last residue. The order of the fields is clone size, J gene, D gene, V gene, CDR3 protein, CDR3 DNA. A D gene is named only where the DNA matches it firmly. The size field is filled for only some rows; it gives once, few, many or a size class.

abundance: few
j_gene: TRBJ2-1
d_gene: .
v_gene: TRBV6-2/TRBV6-3
CDR3aa: CAASNGTGSYNEQFF
CDR3nt: TGTGCCGCCTCAAATGGGACGGGTTCCTACAATGAGCAGTTCTTC

abundance: .
j_gene: TRBJ2-1
d_gene: .
v_gene: TRBV4-2
CDR3aa: CASSQKNEQFF
CDR3nt: TGTGCCAGCAGCCAAAAGAATGAGCAGTTCTTC

abundance: .
j_gene: TRBJ2-7
d_gene: .
v_gene: TRBV4-1
CDR3aa: CASSQDGRRDEQYF
CDR3nt: TGCGCCAGCAGCCAAGATGGCAGAAGGGACGAGCAGTACTTC

abundance: few
j_gene: TRBJ2-3
d_gene: .
v_gene: TRBV7-8
CDR3aa: CASSPSWTSTDTQYF
CDR3nt: TGTGCCAGCAGCCCCTCCTGGACTAGCACAGATACGCAGTATTTT

abundance: few
j_gene: TRBJ2-1
d_gene: TRBD2
v_gene: TRBV28
CDR3aa: CASSSHSGTSDYNEQFF
CDR3nt: TGTGCCAGCAGTTCCCATTCCGGGACTAGCGACTACAATGAGCAGTTCTTC

abundance: .
j_gene: TRBJ2-7
d_gene: TRBD2
v_gene: TRBV7-9
CDR3aa: CASSFSSGRASFYEQYF
CDR3nt: TGTGCCAGCAGCTTTTCTAGCGGGAGAGCTTCCTTCTACGAGCAGTACTTC

abundance: .
j_gene: TRBJ1-1
d_gene: TRBD1
v_gene: TRBV27
CDR3aa: CASSATAGQGGNTEAFF
CDR3nt: TGTGCCAGCAGTGCGACCGCGGGACAGGGGGGGAACACTGAAGCTTTCTTT

abundance: .
j_gene: TRBJ2-1
d_gene: .
v_gene: TRBV4-3
CDR3aa: CASSQERPSARARGNEQFF
CDR3nt: TGCGCCAGCAGCCAAGAGAGGCCTAGCGCCCGAGCTAGAGGGAATGAGCAGTTCTTC

abundance: .
j_gene: TRBJ1-1
d_gene: TRBD1
v_gene: TRBV7-9
CDR3aa: CASSFPGTGMNTEAFF
CDR3nt: TGTGCCAGCAGCTTTCCTGGGACAGGGATGAACACTGAAGCTTTCTTT

abundance: few
j_gene: TRBJ2-2
d_gene: TRBD2
v_gene: TRBV9
CDR3aa: CASSGGGRGLAEMYGELFF
CDR3nt: TGTGCCAGCAGCGGAGGAGGTAGAGGGCTAGCGGAGATGTACGGGGAGCTGTTTTTT

abundance: many
j_gene: TRBJ2-3
d_gene: TRBD2
v_gene: TRBV7-3
CDR3aa: CASSSGGRDTQYF
CDR3nt: TGTGCCAGCTCTTCGGGGGGGAGAGATACGCAGTATTTT

abundance: many
j_gene: TRBJ1-1
d_gene: .
v_gene: TRBV5-1
CDR3aa: CASSLDVGTTGGAFF
CDR3nt: TGCGCCAGCAGCTTGGACGTTGGGACCACCGGTGGAGCTTTCTTT

abundance: .
j_gene: TRBJ1-1
d_gene: .
v_gene: TRBV27
CDR3aa: CASSLSRGAENTEAFF
CDR3nt: TGTGCCAGCAGTTTATCGAGAGGGGCCGAGAACACTGAAGCTTTCTTT

abundance: many
j_gene: TRBJ1-1
d_gene: TRBD1
v_gene: TRBV29-1
CDR3aa: CSVSRTGLRTNTEAFF
CDR3nt: TGCAGCGTTTCAAGGACAGGTTTGAGGACGAACACTGAAGCTTTCTTT

abundance: few
j_gene: TRBJ2-7
d_gene: TRBD1
v_gene: TRBV4-3
CDR3aa: CASSQEVTTGFYEQYF
CDR3nt: TGCGCCAGCAGCCAAGAAGTAACGACAGGGTTCTACGAGCAGTACTTC

abundance: few
j_gene: TRBJ2-1
d_gene: TRBD2
v_gene: TRBV12-3/TRBV12-4
CDR3aa: CASSPPIREGSYNEQFF
CDR3nt: TGTGCCAGCAGCCCTCCGATCCGGGAGGGCTCCTACAATGAGCAGTTCTTC

abundance: few
j_gene: TRBJ2-7
d_gene: TRBD1
v_gene: TRBV5-6
CDR3aa: CASSLKDRVFHEQYF
CDR3nt: TGTGCCAGCAGCTTGAAGGACAGGGTTTTCCACGAGCAGTACTTC

abundance: .
j_gene: TRBJ2-1
d_gene: TRBD2
v_gene: TRBV12-3/TRBV12-4
CDR3aa: CASIEAGGTYNEQFF
CDR3nt: TGTGCCAGCATAGAAGCGGGAGGAACCTACAATGAGCAGTTCTTC

abundance: many
j_gene: TRBJ2-1
d_gene: TRBD1
v_gene: TRBV5-4
CDR3aa: CASIQQGAHRNEQFF
CDR3nt: TGTGCCAGCATTCAACAGGGGGCGCATCGAAATGAGCAGTTCTTC

abundance: few
j_gene: TRBJ1-5
d_gene: .
v_gene: TRBV6-1
CDR3aa: CASSVLPAYQPQHF
CDR3nt: TGTGCCAGCAGTGTTCTGCCCGCTTATCAGCCCCAGCATTTT

abundance: .
j_gene: TRBJ2-7
d_gene: .
v_gene: TRBV6-2/TRBV6-3
CDR3aa: CASSSPWTRFLYEQYF
CDR3nt: TGTGCCAGCAGTTCCCCATGGACAAGATTCCTCTACGAGCAGTACTTC

abundance: .
j_gene: TRBJ1-1
d_gene: TRBD1
v_gene: TRBV5-1
CDR3aa: CASSTEGAAEAFF
CDR3nt: TGCGCCAGCAGCACCGAGGGGGCCGCTGAAGCTTTCTTT